This TCR beta chain was identified during a study of blood T cell repertoires in COVID-19. Study-level information: Acute and convalescent COVID-19 specimens originated in the United States, Italy and Spain. PBMCs, B-cell-depleted T cells, or T cells provided the cDNA or gDNA that made up the material.

Trimming took 7 bases from V and 4 from J, leaving 13 bases between them. The CDR3 spans 13 residues. Germline CDR1 is MDHEN and CDR2 is SYDVKM. Produced via immunoSEQ multiplex PCR; TCRdb's table is partial and in-frame only. The sample consists of roughly 300,000 clones, more than 75% of them appearing once. Cohort 3 donors were reported recovered after two negative PCRs, clearance, or symptom resolution. This clonotype was sampled from a young man who had recovered from COVID-19. The genes are TRBV28 and TRBJ1-1; TRBD1 is a possible D gene (5 bases). The sample was PBMCs or T cells enriched from blood (not recorded which). CDR3 nucleotides: TGTGCCAGCACTTGGGGGGGTGGCACTGAAGCTTTCTTT. Its translation: CASTWGGGTEAFF.